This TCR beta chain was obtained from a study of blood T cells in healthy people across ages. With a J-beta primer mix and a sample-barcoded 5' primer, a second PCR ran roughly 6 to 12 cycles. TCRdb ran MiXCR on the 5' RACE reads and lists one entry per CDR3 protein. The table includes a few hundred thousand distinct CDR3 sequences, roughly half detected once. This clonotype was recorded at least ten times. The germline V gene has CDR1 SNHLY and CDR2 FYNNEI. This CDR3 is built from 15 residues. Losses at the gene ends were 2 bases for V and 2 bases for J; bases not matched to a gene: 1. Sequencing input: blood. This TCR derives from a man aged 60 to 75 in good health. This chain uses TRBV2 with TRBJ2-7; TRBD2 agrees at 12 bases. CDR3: CASSERLAGAYEQYF. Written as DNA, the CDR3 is TGTGCCAGCAGTGAACGACTAGCGGGGGCCTACGAGCAGTACTTC.